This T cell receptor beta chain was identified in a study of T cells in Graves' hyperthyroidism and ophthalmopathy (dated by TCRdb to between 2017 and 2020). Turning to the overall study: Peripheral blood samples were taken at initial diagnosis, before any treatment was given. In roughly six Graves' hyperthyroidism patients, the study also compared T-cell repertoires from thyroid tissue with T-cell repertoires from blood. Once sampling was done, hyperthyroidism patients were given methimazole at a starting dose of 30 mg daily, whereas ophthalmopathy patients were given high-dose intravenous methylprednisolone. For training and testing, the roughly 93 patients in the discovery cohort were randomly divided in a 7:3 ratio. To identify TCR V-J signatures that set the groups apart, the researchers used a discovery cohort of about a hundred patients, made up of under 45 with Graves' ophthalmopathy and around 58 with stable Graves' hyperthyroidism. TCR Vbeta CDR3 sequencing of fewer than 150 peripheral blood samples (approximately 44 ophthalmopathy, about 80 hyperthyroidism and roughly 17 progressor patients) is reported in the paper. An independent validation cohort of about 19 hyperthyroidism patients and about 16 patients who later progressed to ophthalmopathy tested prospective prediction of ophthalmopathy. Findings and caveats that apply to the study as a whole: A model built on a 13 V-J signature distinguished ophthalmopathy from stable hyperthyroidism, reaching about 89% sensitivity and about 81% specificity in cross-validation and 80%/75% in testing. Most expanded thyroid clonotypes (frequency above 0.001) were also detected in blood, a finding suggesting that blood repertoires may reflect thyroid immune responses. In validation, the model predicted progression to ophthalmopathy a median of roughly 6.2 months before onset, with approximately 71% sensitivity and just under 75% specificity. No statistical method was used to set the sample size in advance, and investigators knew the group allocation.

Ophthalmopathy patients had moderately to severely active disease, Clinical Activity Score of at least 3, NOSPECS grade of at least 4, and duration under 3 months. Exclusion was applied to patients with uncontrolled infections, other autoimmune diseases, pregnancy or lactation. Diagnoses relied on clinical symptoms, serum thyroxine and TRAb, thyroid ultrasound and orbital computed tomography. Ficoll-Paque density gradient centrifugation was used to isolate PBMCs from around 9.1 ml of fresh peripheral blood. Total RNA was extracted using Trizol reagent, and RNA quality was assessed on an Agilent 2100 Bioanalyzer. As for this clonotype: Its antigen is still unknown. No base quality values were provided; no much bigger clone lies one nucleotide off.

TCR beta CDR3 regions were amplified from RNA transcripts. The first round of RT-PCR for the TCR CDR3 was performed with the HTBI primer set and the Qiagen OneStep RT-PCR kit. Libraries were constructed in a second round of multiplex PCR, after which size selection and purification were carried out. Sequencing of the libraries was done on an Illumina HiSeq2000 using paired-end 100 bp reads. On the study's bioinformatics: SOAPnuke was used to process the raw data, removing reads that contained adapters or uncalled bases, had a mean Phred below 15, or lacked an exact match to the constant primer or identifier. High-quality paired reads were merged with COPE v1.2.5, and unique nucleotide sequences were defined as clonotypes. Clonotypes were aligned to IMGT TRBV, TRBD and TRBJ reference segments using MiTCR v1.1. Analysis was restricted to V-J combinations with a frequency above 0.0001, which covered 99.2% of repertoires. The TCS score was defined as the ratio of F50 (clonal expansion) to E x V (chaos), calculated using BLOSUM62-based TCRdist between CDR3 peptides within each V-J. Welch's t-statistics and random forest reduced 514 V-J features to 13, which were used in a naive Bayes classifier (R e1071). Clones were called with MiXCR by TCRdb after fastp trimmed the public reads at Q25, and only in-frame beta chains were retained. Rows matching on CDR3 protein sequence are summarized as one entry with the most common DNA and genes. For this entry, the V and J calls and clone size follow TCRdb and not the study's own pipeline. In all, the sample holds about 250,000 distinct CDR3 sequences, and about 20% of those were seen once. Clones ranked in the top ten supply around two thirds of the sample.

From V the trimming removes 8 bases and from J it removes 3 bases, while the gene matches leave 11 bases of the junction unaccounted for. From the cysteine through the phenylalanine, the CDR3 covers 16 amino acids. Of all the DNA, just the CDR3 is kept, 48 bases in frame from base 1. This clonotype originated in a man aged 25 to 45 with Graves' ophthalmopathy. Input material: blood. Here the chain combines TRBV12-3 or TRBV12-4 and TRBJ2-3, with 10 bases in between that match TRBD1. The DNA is TGTGCCAGCCTCCGGGCGGGGGACAGGGGAACAGATACGCAGTATTTT. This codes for CASLRAGDRGTDTQYF.